This T cell receptor beta chain is from a study of blood T cell repertoires in COVID-19. Generated by immunoSEQ multiplex PCR, the TCRdb table keeps only in-frame clones and is missing some. The top ten hold less than 2.5% of the sample, which has about 260,000 clones, around 89% seen once. The V and J ends lost 1 base and 7 bases respectively, with 13 bases between them. Germline loops: CDR1 GTSNPN, CDR2 SVGIG (reference sequence). This CDR3 region has 13 residues. The receptor was derived from a woman aged 18 to 35 who had recovered from COVID-19. The specimen sequenced was PBMCs or T cells enriched from blood (not recorded which). V gene TRBV30 combines with J gene TRBJ1-1, with a tentative D call TRBD1 (5 bases). The CDR3 loop reads CAWSDQPGLEAFF. As DNA, the CDR3 is TGTGCCTGGAGTGATCAGCCGGGACTTGAAGCTTTCTTT.